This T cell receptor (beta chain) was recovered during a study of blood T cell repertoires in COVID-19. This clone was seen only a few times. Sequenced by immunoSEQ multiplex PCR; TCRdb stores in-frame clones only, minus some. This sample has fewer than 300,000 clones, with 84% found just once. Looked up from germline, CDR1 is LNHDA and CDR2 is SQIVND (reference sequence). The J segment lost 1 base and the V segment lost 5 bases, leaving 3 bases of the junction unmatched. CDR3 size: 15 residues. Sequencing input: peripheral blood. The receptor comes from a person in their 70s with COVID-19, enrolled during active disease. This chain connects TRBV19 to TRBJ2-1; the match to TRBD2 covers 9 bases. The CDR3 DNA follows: TGTGCCAGTAGTTTAGCGGGAGCGTCCTACAATGAGCAGTTCTTC. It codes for CASSLAGASYNEQFF.